One sample yielded the 21 T cell receptor beta chains listed below, sequenced in a study of post-analysis software for immune sequencing data. Study-wide results and limits: Controls showed lower frequencies than patients for 5 or 6 TRBV segments, and TRBV5-6, TRBV5-1 and TRBV20-1 were among these.

No antigen is known for these receptors. Researchers reported that TCR beta cDNA libraries carried unique molecular identifiers. TCRdb recomputed calls from the PCR reads with MiXCR, one row per CDR3 protein. The sample has approximately 730,000 distinct CDR3 sequences, 25% to 30% seen once; the top ten hold around 0.6%. Material for sequencing was blood. The receptors here all came from a girl aged 5-17 years with multiple sclerosis.

This clonotype has only a few counts. This chain connects TRBV20-1 to TRBJ2-7; D may be TRBD1 (6 bases). Germline V gene lookup returns CDR1 DFQATT and CDR2 SNEGSKA (reference sequence). With 6 bases removed from V and 3 bases from J, the gap between germline ends came to 21 bases. The CDR3 sequence is 15 residues long. CDR3 nucleotide sequence: TGCAGTGCCCATCAACCCAGGGGCCAGAACTACGAGCAGTACTTC. It translates to CSAHQPRGQNYEQYF.

This clonotype was seen only a few times. The rearrangement uses TRBV20-1 and TRBJ2-5; D may be TRBD1 (6 bases). The J call is uncertain, as TRBJ2-7 better fits the DNA end. Germline CDR1 is DFQATT and CDR2 is SNEGSKA (reference sequence). The CDR3 extends over 12 amino acids. CDR3 sequence: CSALHRAGEQYF. CDR3 bases: TGCAGTGCCCTTCACAGGGCTGGCGAGCAGTACTTC.

A few counts support this clonotype. V is TRBV7-8 and J is TRBJ2-3; D ambiguous. CDR3 length equals 15 residues. CDR1 and CDR2 (germline): SGHVS, FQNEAQ. The V end lost 0 bases, the J end lost 2 bases, and 9 bases lay between the germline ends. CDR3 amino acids: CASSLAWEPTDTQYF. The CDR3 region has the DNA TGTGCCAGCAGCTTAGCTTGGGAACCCACAGATACGCAGTATTTT. The whole variable domain, remainder taken from reference TRBV7-8 and TRBJ2-3, is GAGVSQSPRYKVAKRGQDVALRCDPISGHVSLFWYQQALGQGPEFLTYFQNEAQLDKSGLPSDRFFAERPEGSVSTLKIQRTQQEDSAVYLCASSLAWEPTDTQYFGPGTRLTVL.

The rearrangement uses TRBV6-5 and TRBJ1-2, with TRBD1 as a possible D gene (6 bases). Trimming took off 9 bases at V and 0 bases at J, with 17 bases between the two ends. CDR3 length: 15 residues. The V gene's germline CDR1 is MNHEY and CDR2 SVGAGI. In nucleotides, the CDR3 is TGTGCCAGTAGGGGGGCAGGGCTAGCTAACTATGGCTACACCTTC. Amino acids: CASRGAGLANYGYTF.

The chain joins TRBV4-3 to TRBJ2-3; 10 nucleotides match TRBD1. The CDR3 sequence is 15 residues long. V trimming: 5 bases; J trimming: 4 bases; junction bases outside the gene matches: 6. CDR1 and CDR2 (germline): LGHNA, YSLEER. The CDR3 DNA follows: TGCGCCAGCAGCTGGCGACAGGGGGCGGCAGATACGCAGTATTTT. This gives the protein CASSWRQGAADTQYF.

This clonotype has just a few counts. CDR3 residues: CASRSNLEGADTQYF. The DNA of the CDR3 is TGTGCCAGCAGGAGTAACTTAGAGGGAGCAGATACGCAGTATTTT. This chain uses TRBV7-2 with TRBJ2-3; D might be TRBD2 (5 bases). CDR1 and CDR2 (germline): SGHTA, FQGNSA. V shed 6 bases and J shed 4 bases, with 17 bases lying between them. The CDR3 totals 15 residues.

Only a few counts were recorded for this clonotype. The rearrangement joins TRBV7-8 to TRBJ2-6, with D tentatively TRBD1 (5 bases). Trimming removed 0 bases from V and 0 bases from J, with 12 bases in between. Germline V gives CDR1 SGHVS, CDR2 FQNEAQ. The CDR3 totals 18 residues. The CDR3 nucleotides read TGTGCCAGCAGCTTAGCGCTTAGGGGTATCTCTGGGGCCAACGTCCTGACTTTC. Translated: CASSLALRGISGANVLTF.

The chain carries TRBV20-1 and TRBJ2-5; D gene unclear. Trimming took off 5 bases at V and 4 bases at J, with 11 bases between the two ends. The germline CDR1 and CDR2 sequences are DFQATT and SNEGSKA (reference sequence). The CDR3 consists of 12 residues. CDR3 nucleotides: TGCAGTGCTGGAGCCATGACAGAGACCCAGTACTTC. This codes for CSAGAMTETQYF.

The chain links TRBV11-2 to TRBJ2-1; 16 positions agree with TRBD2. Trimming took 1 base from V and 6 from J; bases not matched to a gene: 9. CDR1 is SGHAT and CDR2 is FQNNGV in the germline V gene. The CDR3 is 19 residues long. CDR3 nucleotides: TGTGCCAGCAGCTTAGGGCCGGGACTAGCGGGGGGGGTAGGCAATGAGCAGTTCTTC. This translates into CASSLGPGLAGGVGNEQFF.

CDR3: CASSVDPGGSLFF. Written as DNA, the CDR3 is TGTGCCAGCAGCGTAGATCCGGGAGGAAGTCTGTTCTTC. The V and J genes are TRBV9 and TRBJ2-1; TRBD2 agrees at 7 bases. The germline V gene encodes CDR1 SGDLS and CDR2 YYNGEE. J gave up 15 bases and V 0 bases, and 9 bases lay outside the gene matches. The CDR3 consists of 13 residues.

V is TRBV28 and J is TRBJ2-1, with D maybe TRBD1 (6 bases). The V end lost 3 bases, the J end lost 3 bases, and 12 bases lay between the germline ends. The CDR3 length is 15 residues. Germline-derived CDR1 and CDR2 are MDHEN and SYDVKM. The CDR3 sequence is CASSFDGTNYNEQFF. DNA for the CDR3: TGTGCCAGCAGTTTCGACGGGACAAACTACAATGAGCAGTTCTTC.

Comments on this clonotype: A read error may explain this, as a much larger clone is one base away. The rearrangement joins TRBV20-1 to TRBJ2-1, with a weak D call TRBD2 (5 bases). CDR3 length equals 10 residues. The ends were cut back, 3 bases at V and 13 bases at J, with 10 bases in the middle. Germline V gene sequence: CDR1 DFQATT, CDR2 SNEGSKA (reference sequence). The CDR3 loop reads CSASWETQFF. In DNA, the CDR3 is TGCAGTGCTAGTTGGGAGACCCAGTTCTTC.

This chain connects TRBV6-2 or TRBV6-3 to TRBJ1-1; D gene ambiguous. The CDR3 loop spans 11 amino acids. Germline V gene lookup returns CDR1 MNHEY and CDR2 SVGEGT. V was shortened by 5 bases and J by 11 bases, with 12 bases between the two germline ends. The CDR3 DNA is TGTGCCAGCAGTGATCAACCCACGGCTTTCTTT. Protein product: CASSDQPTAFF.

The chain has TRBV20-1 and TRBJ2-3; 9 bases match TRBD2. The junction had 15 bases not matched to a gene; V was cut back by 3 bases and J by 8 bases. This CDR3 comprises 16 residues. Looked up from germline, CDR1 is DFQATT and CDR2 is SNEGSKA (reference sequence). The CDR3 bases are TGCAGTGCTAGCCTCGGAGAAGCGGGGGGCTTTCTTACGCAGTATTTT. Amino acid sequence: CSASLGEAGGFLTQYF.

There are a few counts of this clonotype. The chain is built from TRBV4-1 and TRBJ2-7, with 9 bases that match TRBD1. The CDR3 is made up of 16 amino acids. Germline V gives CDR1 MGHRA, CDR2 YSYEKL. After removal of 0 bases from V and 2 bases from J, the junction contained 5 bases not matched to a gene. The CDR3 DNA reads as TGCGCCAGCAGCCAAGAAGGGGGGACAGGGACCTACGAGCAGTACTTC. Residues: CASSQEGGTGTYEQYF.

This clonotype came up a few times. CDR3 in DNA: TGCGCCAGCAGCTTGGACAGGGGGAGCTCCTACAATGAGCAGTTCTTC. Translation: CASSLDRGSSYNEQFF. This rearrangement joins TRBV5-1 to TRBJ2-1; 8 bases are a match to TRBD1. J was trimmed by 0 bases and V by 0 bases; bases with no gene match: 2. The CDR3 spans 16 residues. The V gene's germline CDR1 is SGHRS and CDR2 YFSETQ.

This clonotype was seen more than once but under ten times. The chain combines TRBV6-2 or TRBV6-3 with TRBJ2-1; 7 bases fit TRBD2. The germline V gene has CDR1 MNHEY and CDR2 SVGEGT. Losses at the gene ends were 5 bases for V and 7 bases for J; bases not matched to a gene: 17. CDR3 length equals 17 residues. DNA of the CDR3: TGTGCCAGCAGTAAATCCCAGTTTAAGACTAGCAAGAATGAGCAGTTCTTC. Residues: CASSKSQFKTSKNEQFF.

CDR3 bases: TGTGCCAGCAGCTCCCCCCGAGCACGCACAGATACGCAGTATTTT. Translation gives CASSSPRARTDTQYF. The V gene is TRBV7-9, the J gene TRBJ2-3; D call uncertain. CDR3 length: 15 residues. Trimming removed 4 bases at V and 1 base at J, with 12 bases between. CDR1 and CDR2 (germline): SEHNR, FQNEAQ (reference sequence).

This clonotype was observed a handful of times. The chain is built from TRBV7-2 and TRBJ2-5; TRBD2 might be the D (6 bases). V gave up 5 bases and J gave up 1 base, with 17 bases separating them. The CDR3 length is 16 residues. Germline CDR1 and CDR2: SGHTA and FQGNSA. CDR3 protein: CASSLRVLATQETQYF. CDR3 coding DNA: TGTGCCAGCAGCCTGAGGGTTCTAGCGACCCAAGAGACCCAGTACTTC.

This clonotype was counted at least ten times. This chain links TRBV9 with TRBJ1-2; D perhaps matches TRBD1 (5 bases). Germline CDR1 and CDR2: SGDLS and YYNGEE. The CDR3 runs 17 residues. The V gene lost 4 bases and the J gene lost 0 bases, with 19 bases spanning the gap. The CDR3 is CASSPRDRELANYGYTF. Written as DNA, the CDR3 is TGTGCCAGCAGCCCCCGGGACCGAGAGCTAGCTAACTATGGCTACACCTTC.

This clonotype has a count of ten or more. The chain combines TRBV7-2 with TRBJ2-1; possible D gene TRBD1, 5 bases. Deletions cut 3 bases from V and 6 bases from J, with 18 bases between. Germline lookup yields CDR1 SGHTA and CDR2 FQGNSA. CDR3 length: 16 amino acids. This chain's CDR3 is CASSFPPGRAINEQFF. The CDR3 DNA reads as TGTGCCAGCAGCTTTCCACCGGGCAGGGCGATCAATGAGCAGTTCTTC.